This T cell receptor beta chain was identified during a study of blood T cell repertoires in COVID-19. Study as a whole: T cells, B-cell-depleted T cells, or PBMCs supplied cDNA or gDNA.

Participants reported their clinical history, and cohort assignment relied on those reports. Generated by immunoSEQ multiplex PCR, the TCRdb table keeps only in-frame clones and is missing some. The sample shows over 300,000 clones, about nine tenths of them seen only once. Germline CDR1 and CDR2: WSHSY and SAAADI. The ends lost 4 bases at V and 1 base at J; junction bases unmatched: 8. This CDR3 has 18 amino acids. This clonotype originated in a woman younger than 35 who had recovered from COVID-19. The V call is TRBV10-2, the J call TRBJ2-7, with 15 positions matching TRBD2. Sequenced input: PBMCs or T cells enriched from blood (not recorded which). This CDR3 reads CASSVRTSGGARSYEQYF. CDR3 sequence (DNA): TGCGCCAGCAGTGTAAGGACTAGCGGGGGGGCCAGATCCTACGAGCAGTACTTC.